The clone carrying this T cell receptor delta chain was detected a few times. Its target is not known. It is likely a read error: a sequence one base away is far more abundant. Additional DNA sequences in this sample encode the identical CDR3. Germline-derived CDR1 and CDR2 are TSWWSYY and QGS. Between the trimmed V and J ends, which lost 0 bases and 5 bases, there was a span of 22 bases. The CDR3 length is 18 residues. The data derive from a study of gamma delta lymphoproliferative disorders and STAT genes. Across the whole study: The LymphoTrack Dx TCRG Assay amplified gamma chains from at least 50 ng of genomic DNA. Delta libraries were made per EuroClonality-NGS working group procedure.

PBMCs from patients and controls supplied the genomic DNA for sequencing. TCRdb reran clone calling via CATT on the multiplex PCR reads. The table lists roughly 3,100 delta-chain clones, around 1% of them singletons. Overall study findings and caveats: Delta repertoires did not separate groups, but patient gamma repertoires clustered apart. Apart from two gamma clonotypes, major patient clonotypes were public.

Input material: blood. The V and J genes are TRDV1 and TRDJ1; the D is unclear. This receptor was taken from a human donor in good health. CDR3 protein: CALGELGSPAINPDKLIF. For the CDR3, the DNA is TGTGCTCTTGGGGAACTAGGCTCACCTGCCATCAACCCGGATAAACTCATCTTT.